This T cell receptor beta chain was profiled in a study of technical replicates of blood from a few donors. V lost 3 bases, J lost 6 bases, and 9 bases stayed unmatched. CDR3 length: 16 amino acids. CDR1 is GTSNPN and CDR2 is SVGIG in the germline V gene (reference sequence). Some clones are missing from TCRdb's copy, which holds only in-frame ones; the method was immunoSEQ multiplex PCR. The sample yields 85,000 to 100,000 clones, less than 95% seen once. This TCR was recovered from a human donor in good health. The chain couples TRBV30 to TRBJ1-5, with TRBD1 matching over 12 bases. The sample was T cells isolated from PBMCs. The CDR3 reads CAWRPPGQGAFQPQHF. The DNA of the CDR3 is TGTGCCTGGAGGCCACCGGGACAGGGGGCCTTTCAGCCCCAGCATTTT.